A selection of T cell receptor beta chains follows, all from one sample in a study of shared clonotypes between healthy human individuals. Assay: immunoSEQ multiplex PCR; the TCRdb copy retains only in-frame clones and omits some. The sample has about 2.1 million clones, roughly 91% seen once. Sequencing was carried out using naive CD8+ T cells from PBMCs. These receptors originate from a man aged 18-30 years in good health. Some clones in this sample may be carry-over from other donors' samples. CDR3s include the opening cysteine and the closing phenylalanine or tryptophan. Fields, in order: D gene, V gene, clone size, J gene, CDR3 DNA, CDR3 protein. D genes are given only for firm matches. Rows may omit the clone size; those that give it use once, few, many or a size class.

NA	TRBV28	few	TRBJ1-5	TGTGCCAGCAGAACTCGGACCGCGGGCAATCAGCCCCAGCATTTT	CASRTRTAGNQPQHF
NA	TRBV9	NA	TRBJ2-6	TGTGCCAGCAGCGTAGGTGGATCCCAGGTCCTGACTTTC	CASSVGGSQVLTF
NA	TRBV5-4	NA	TRBJ2-5	TGTGCCAGCAGCTTGTTGGGACTGGGCCAGACCCAGTACTTC	CASSLLGLGQTQYF
NA	TRBV5-1	NA	TRBJ2-1	TGCGCCAGCAGCTTGGGGCCGTTCTCCTACAATGAGCAGTTCTTC	CASSLGPFSYNEQFF
NA	TRBV21-1	NA	TRBJ1-2	TGTGCCAGCACCCGGAGGGAGGGGTTGGGGTTAGATCTTGGCTACACCTTC	CASTRREGLGLDLGYTF
TRBD2	TRBV6-5	NA	TRBJ2-1	TGTGCCAGCAGTTACGGACTAGCGGGATGGAATGAGCAGTTCTTC	CASSYGLAGWNEQFF
NA	TRBV4-3	NA	TRBJ2-2	TGCGCCAGCAGCCTCTACCTGATGACCGGGGAGCTGTTTTTT	CASSLYLMTGELFF
NA	TRBV7-6	NA	TRBJ2-7	TGTGCCAGCAGCCTACGGACAGTCCCCAGTGTAGACGAGCAGTACTTC	CASSLRTVPSVDEQYF
NA	TRBV11-2	NA	TRBJ2-1	TGTGCCAGCAGCTTAGTGGCGGGGCTCTGGAATGAGCAGTTCTTC	CASSLVAGLWNEQFF
NA	TRBV7-9	NA	TRBJ1-4	TGTGCCAGCAGCTTAGCCCTGGCAGGTGAAAAACTGTTTTTT	CASSLALAGEKLFF
NA	TRBV28	NA	TRBJ2-5	TGTGCCAGCAACCCGCTTTCGGGGTTCACGGAGACCCAGTACTTC	CASNPLSGFTETQYF
NA	TRBV4-1	NA	TRBJ2-2	TGCGCCAGCAGCCAAAGTCTAGGGGCGGCCACCGGGGAGCTGTTTTTT	CASSQSLGAATGELFF
NA	TRBV9	NA	TRBJ2-1	TGTGCCAGCAGCGAAACCGGGGCAATAACCAATCCGAGCTCCTACAATGAGCAGTTCTTC	CASSETGAITNPSSYNEQFF
NA	TRBV29-1	NA	TRBJ1-2	TGCAGCGTTGTTGGCAGCTGGATCCATGGCTACACCTTC	CSVVGSWIHGYTF
NA	TRBV29-1	NA	TRBJ2-7	TGCAGCGCCCTAGGGATGGGGTACGAGCAGTACTTC	CSALGMGYEQYF
TRBD2	TRBV11-2	NA	TRBJ2-7	TGTGCCAGCAGCTTCCCGGGAGGGTACGAGCAGTACTTC	CASSFPGGYEQYF
NA	TRBV5-5	NA	TRBJ2-7	TGTGCCAGCACTATACTCTACGAGCAGTACTTC	CASTILYEQYF
NA	TRBV19	NA	TRBJ1-1	TGTGCCAGTCGCGTGCGACACCCGAACACTGAAGCTTTCTTT	CASRVRHPNTEAFF
NA	TRBV5-6	NA	TRBJ1-2	TGTGCCAGCAGCTTGGGACAGTATGGCTACACCTTC	CASSLGQYGYTF
NA	TRBV6-6	NA	TRBJ2-3	TGTGCCAGCACGCCTAGAGGGGCTCAAAACACAGATACGCAGTATTTT	CASTPRGAQNTDTQYF
NA	TRBV7-3	NA	TRBJ2-5	TGTGCCAGCAGCCCCCAAGAGACCCAGTACTTC	CASSPQETQYF
NA	TRBV30	NA	TRBJ1-1	TGTGCCTGGAGTGTACTGGGCAGAGGCACTGAAGCTTTCTTT	CAWSVLGRGTEAFF
NA	TRBV7-9	NA	TRBJ1-1	TGTGCCAGCAGCCGACTGGAGGCCAACACTGAAGCTTTCTTT	CASSRLEANTEAFF
TRBD2	TRBV7-9	NA	TRBJ2-5	TGTGCCAGCAGCTCCCGACCGGGACTAGCGGATCAAGAGACCCAGTACTTC	CASSSRPGLADQETQYF
NA	TRBV27	once	TRBJ2-7	TGTGCCAGCAGTTTATCCCGCGCGACCGAGCAGTACTTC	CASSLSRATEQYF
NA	TRBV29-1	NA	TRBJ2-7	TGCAGCGTTGAAACGGCGTACTCGTTCGAGCAGTACTTC	CSVETAYSFEQYF
NA	TRBV7-8	NA	TRBJ2-5	TGTGCCAGCAGCTTAGAGGCTAGACTAGAGACCCAGTACTTC	CASSLEARLETQYF
TRBD1	TRBV19	NA	TRBJ1-1	TGTGCCAGTAGGATGGGACAGTGGATTGGTTCGGATGAGGCTTTCTTT	CASRMGQWIGSDEAFF
TRBD1	TRBV5-4	NA	TRBJ2-1	TGTGCCAGCAGCTTGAACAGGGGGACCTACAATGAGCAGTTCTTC	CASSLNRGTYNEQFF
NA	TRBV5-8	NA	TRBJ1-1	TGTGCCAGCAGCTTGGAAGGGGGTAACACTGAAGCTTTCTTT	CASSLEGGNTEAFF
NA	TRBV5-8	NA	TRBJ1-2	TGTGCCAGCAGCTTGAGGGCGGGGCACTATGGCTACACCTTC	CASSLRAGHYGYTF
NA	TRBV4-3	NA	TRBJ1-1	TGCGCCAGCAGCCAAGATCTGGGTTACACTGAAGCTTTCTTT	CASSQDLGYTEAFF
NA	TRBV5-5	NA	TRBJ1-2	TGTGCCAGCAGCTTGCCGACCTTAGACAGGAGTACCGGCTACACCTTC	CASSLPTLDRSTGYTF
NA	TRBV19	NA	TRBJ1-2	TGTGCCACCCAAGGCGGGCGCGGGGCGCGCTATGGCTACACCTTC	CATQGGRGARYGYTF
NA	TRBV21-1	NA	TRBJ2-7	TGTGCCAGCAGCAAACCCGACGGACAGGGGGTCTACGAGCAGTACTTC	CASSKPDGQGVYEQYF
NA	TRBV6-5	once	TRBJ2-1	TGTGCCAGCAGGGGGGAATCCGTCTACAATGAGCAGTTCTTC	CASRGESVYNEQFF
TRBD1	TRBV10-3	NA	TRBJ1-1	TGTGCCATCAGTGAGTCTCAGGGGGTGAACACTGAAGCTTTCTTT	CAISESQGVNTEAFF
NA	TRBV2	few	TRBJ1-1	TGTGCCAGCGGAGGGGAAGGGAACACTGAAGCTTTCTTT	CASGGEGNTEAFF
TRBD2	TRBV5-6	NA	TRBJ2-1	TGTGCCAGCAGCTTGGCCTTAGCGGGAGGTCGCGGTGAGCAGTTCTTC	CASSLALAGGRGEQFF
NA	TRBV5-1	NA	TRBJ1-1	TGCGCCAGCAGCTTGGGGGAAGACAGTCTGGGGGCGAACACTGAAGCTTTCTTT	CASSLGEDSLGANTEAFF
NA	TRBV27	NA	TRBJ2-7	TGTGCCAGCAGTTTATCCTCCTGGGGGGAGCAGTACTTC	CASSLSSWGEQYF
TRBD2	TRBV2	NA	TRBJ2-1	TGTGCCAGCAGCGGACTAGCGGGTGGGATTTCCTACAATGAGCAGTTCTTC	CASSGLAGGISYNEQFF
NA	TRBV27	NA	TRBJ2-7	TGTGCCAGCAGTTTCTCAGCCTACTCCTACGAGCAGTACTTC	CASSFSAYSYEQYF
TRBD1	TRBV9	once	TRBJ1-2	TGTGCCAGCAGCGTAGCGACAGGGGAGGGCTACACCTTC	CASSVATGEGYTF
NA	TRBV14	NA	TRBJ1-1	TGTGCCAGCAGCCTCTACGGGTTTGAAGCTTTCTTT	CASSLYGFEAFF
TRBD2	TRBV9	NA	TRBJ2-1	TGTGCCAGCACCTCTGGGGGGGGAGGCCACAATGAGCAGTTCTTC	CASTSGGGGHNEQFF
NA	TRBV7-9	NA	TRBJ2-7	TGTGCCAGCAGCATCCAGACAGCAGCCTACGAGCAGTACTTC	CASSIQTAAYEQYF
TRBD2	TRBV6-1	NA	TRBJ2-7	TGTGCCAGCAGTGAGTGGGGCGGGAGGGCCCTCTACGAGCAGTACTTC	CASSEWGGRALYEQYF
NA	TRBV2	NA	TRBJ2-7	TGTGCCAGCAGCGCCGATTTTAGGACAAGCTCCTACGAGCAGTACTTC	CASSADFRTSSYEQYF